This T cell receptor beta chain originates from a study of shared clonotypes between healthy human individuals (dated by TCRdb to 2020 to 2021). Regarding the study in general: The cohort comprised two women and a few men aged 18 to 49 years. Per donor, three plates each were used for CD4 naive and CD4 memory, two for CD8 naive, and one for CD8 memory. Blood TCR repertoires of about 5 healthy adults were deeply sequenced to estimate repertoire size and the extent of clonotype sharing between individuals. Libraries were prepared and TCR repertoires were sequenced by different laboratories using diverse techniques, in order to increase sequencing depth and limit assay-specific biases. Per donor, leukapheresis produced somewhere between about 0.94 and 9 billion PBMCs. Study-level results and caveats: Sharing across several donors was observed for 5% to 6.5% of naive CD4, 3% to 3.5% of naive CD8, 2% to 2.5% of memory CD4, and around 0.4% of memory CD8 clonotypes. Rarefaction of sorted-subset datasets indicated incomplete sequencing despite the large sequencing depth. Estimated clonotype richness was generally larger for naive than for memory subsets. Compared with non-shared clonotypes, the clonotypes found in all four sorted-subset donors had higher generation probabilities. Pairwise subsampling indicated that sequencing depth was expected to affect the degree of clonotype sharing among donors. Sampling was restricted to blood, and TCR repertoires in tissues likely differ from the TCR repertoires found in blood. The small number of donors limited the genetic and exposure-history diversity represented.

TCR CDR3 regions were amplified from genomic DNA by multiplex PCR using the deep immunoSEQ assay. Extracted genomic DNA from each cell subset was spread evenly across all wells of several immunoSEQ 96-well plates, with each plate serving as a replicate. For sorted subsets, each replicate PCR was loaded with approximately 190 ng genomic DNA, equivalent to 25,000 to 35,000 T cell genomes. Purified libraries were quantified with a Qubit 3.0 fluorometer, sized on a Bioanalyzer 2100, and re-quantified with the KAPA Library Quantification kit. A separate single-read 150-cycle Illumina NextSeq 550 flow cell was used to sequence each immunoSEQ 96-well plate. Per the authors' processing: Because only junctional sequences without quality scores were contained in the immunoSEQ output, filtering matching that applied to full-length reads could not be performed. Sequences were annotated with PyIR, a Python wrapper for IgBLAST v1.9, and V/J genes and CDR3 were assigned using IMGT germline references. Reads were removed for weak V/J assignments (E-value above 1e-6), missing CDR3, stop codons, out-of-frame junctions, or ambiguous translated residues. A V3J clonotype was defined by an identical inferred V gene, J gene, and CDR3 amino acid sequence. The percentage overlap between two repertoires was calculated by dividing the number of shared unique clonotypes by the size of the smaller repertoire. Richness of each repertoire was evaluated using RTK rarefaction, the Chao1 estimator, and Recon v2.1 estimates of unobserved clonotypes. OLGA was used to compute generation probabilities for all TCRbeta clonotypes that the gDNA method yielded from four donors. TCRdb provides this immuneACCESS table in a form limited to in-frame rearrangements. Some clones are lacking; in checked studies, under half of them reflect an unresolved V gene, and why the rest are absent is not known. V and J calls and clone size are given by that table; D and trimming were obtained from the DNA. In all, the sample holds 330,000 or so clones, and around 67% of those were seen once. Of the sample, more than 9% is held by the ten largest clones.

The donors were healthy, HIV-negative adults with no recently reported acute infections or vaccinations. Every donor was a Caucasian adult living in Nashville, Tennessee, USA. Magnetic negative selection was used to enrich CD4+ T cells, after which naive cells were positively selected on CD45RA and the negative fraction became the memory subset. Blood was collected by leukapheresis, and PBMCs were isolated by Ficoll-Histopaque density gradient centrifugation and then cryopreserved in liquid nitrogen vapor phase. Analytical flow cytometry was used to check the purity and quantity of every magnetically sorted T cell population. Each sorted fraction had its genomic DNA isolated and then quantified by UV absorbance on a Nanodrop 2000c. Turning to this clone: The antigen it recognizes is unknown. One base away there is no much larger clone; base qualities are not given.

V is clipped by 0 bases and J by 5 bases, and the sequence between their germline boundaries is 12 bases long. The germline V gene provides CDR1 SGDLS and CDR2 YYNGEE. Including the terminal cysteine and phenylalanine, the CDR3 comprises 14 residues. The entry retains the CDR3 DNA only, 42 bases that are in frame from base 1. The sequence joins TRBV9 to TRBJ2-7, and TRBD1 may be the D gene, going by 6 matching bases. Sequencing was done on a sample of memory CD4+ T cells sorted from blood. Sample cell subset or site, as interpreted from the label and publication: CD45RA-negative fraction. The clonotype was recovered from a man aged 25-40 years in good health. The DNA is as follows: TGTGCCAGCAGCGTAGCTTCCAGGGGCGACGAGCAGTACTTC. Its translation is CASSVASRGDEQYF. The full variable domain, with segments outside the CDR3 supplied by the reference TRBV9 and TRBJ2-7 proteins, appears as DSGVTQTPKHLITATGQRVTLRCSPRSGDLSVYWYQQSLDQGLQFLIQYYNGEERAKGNILERFSAQQFPDLHSELNLSSLELGDSALYFCASSVASRGDEQYFGPGTRLTVT.